The T cell receptor (beta chain) under discussion was sequenced for a study of T cell changes during pregnancy in multiple sclerosis. V was trimmed by 4 bases and J by 5 bases, leaving 22 bases between them. This CDR3 is 17 amino acids long. Profiling relied on immunoSEQ multiplex PCR, and the TCRdb table lists in-frame clones only, not all of them. The data show 90,000 or so clones, more than 85% seen once. The source is a female donor with multiple sclerosis, enrolled in a pregnancy study. The genes are TRBV5-3 and TRBJ1-5; no clear D. TRBV5-3 is flagged as an ORF with uncertain function. The sequences come from peripheral blood, collected before pregnancy. CDR3 in amino acids: CARSLFPGRVYHQPQHF. The CDR3, as DNA: TGTGCCAGAAGCCTGTTCCCGGGGAGGGTCTACCATCAGCCCCAGCATTTT.